This TCR beta chain was recorded in a study of blood T cell repertoires in COVID-19 (dated by TCRdb to the early 2020s). Describing the broader study: Samples covering the acute and convalescent phases of COVID-19 were provided by collaborators in the United States, Italy and Spain. The repertoires were made available in a free public database intended to serve as a resource for research on the immune response to SARS-CoV-2. Where HLA class I and class II types were available, the types were taken from metadata supplied by the sample provider, not from assay-based typing. Samples came from the ongoing ImmuneRACE study (first 160 participants) plus 1,254 subjects from 6 global collaborators. A de-identified subject ID, COVID-19 status, age in years and sex were almost always included in the sample metadata. The material from the prospective study consisted of cDNA or gDNA derived from T cells, B-cell-depleted T cells, or PBMCs. Deeply sampled blood TCRbeta repertoires from subjects exposed to, actively infected with, or recovered from COVID-19 were included in the dataset. Overall results and qualifications from the work: The amount of clinical and demographic metadata varied by source and participant and was provided uncurated.

In the prospective study, participants were roughly 18 to 100 years old, resided in around 25 geographic areas of the United States, and were enrolled through a virtual design. To assign participants to cohorts, the prospective study relied on clinical history that participants themselves reported in a screening survey and a study questionnaire. Recovered participants in ImmuneRACE Cohort 3 were defined as having two consecutive negative NP/OP PCR tests, clearance from a healthcare professional, or resolution of symptoms. In the prospective study, mobile phlebotomists collected whole blood, serum and a nasopharyngeal or oropharyngeal swab from each participant. Over a roughly 2-month period, participants in the prospective study had the option of providing additional blood draws and questionnaires. Before DNA extraction, prospective study blood samples were shipped either frozen or at room temperature.

As regards this clone: The antigen this receptor binds is unknown. No quality values exist for individual bases; no much larger clone is one base distant.

TCRbeta CDR3 regions were amplified from genomic DNA using the immunoSEQ Assay, a bias-controlled multiplex PCR. In the source study's methods: The number of nucleated cells in each sample was estimated from the amplification of reference gene primers within the assay. Sequence reads were collapsed and filtered to measure the absolute abundance of every unique TCRbeta CDR3 rearrangement. For each sample, productive Simpson clonality was calculated as the square root of Simpson's diversity index across productive rearrangements. As stored in TCRdb, this immuneACCESS dataset retains in-frame rearrangements with V and J assigned. A fraction of the clones does not appear; measured against another copy, unresolved V genes explain less than half of the discrepancy, and the remainder lacks a known reason. V, J and clone size reflect that table, while D and trimming were determined from the DNA. This sample has 200,000 to 250,000 clones in its table, and about 87% of those were observed once. The ten largest clonotypes hold around 1.3% of the sample.

The clonotype was recovered from a man aged 25-40 years who had recovered from COVID-19. Sequencing was done on a sample of PBMCs or T cells enriched from blood (not recorded which).

The DNA sequence is given as TGCGCCAGCAGCCATCTAACAGGATCCAATGAGCAGTTCTTC. The encoded protein is CASSHLTGSNEQFF. Here the chain combines TRBV4-1 and TRBJ2-1; the best D guess is TRBD1, with 5 bases matching. Cut back by 3 bases and 6 bases, the V and J ends lie 12 bases apart. The CDR3 numbers 14 residues from cysteine through phenylalanine. The sequence is cut down to CDR3 DNA, 42 bases in frame from base 1. Reading the germline V gene gives CDR1 MGHRA and CDR2 YSYEKL.